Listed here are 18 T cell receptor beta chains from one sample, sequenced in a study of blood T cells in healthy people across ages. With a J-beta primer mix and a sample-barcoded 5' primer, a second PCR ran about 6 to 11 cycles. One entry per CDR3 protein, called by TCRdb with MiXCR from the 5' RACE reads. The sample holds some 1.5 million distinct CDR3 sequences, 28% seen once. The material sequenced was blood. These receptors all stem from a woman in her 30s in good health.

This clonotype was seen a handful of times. CDR3 DNA: TGTGCCACCCATGGGCAGCGACAGGGCGGCACTGAAGCTTTCTTT. Translated: CATHGQRQGGTEAFF. The chain employs TRBV6-6 and TRBJ1-1, with 7 bases fitting TRBD1. The CDR3 is 15 amino acids. The V gene end was trimmed by 10 bases and the J gene end by 4 bases; junction bases not matched to a gene: 15. Germline assignment: CDR1 MNHNY and CDR2 SVGAGI (reference sequence).

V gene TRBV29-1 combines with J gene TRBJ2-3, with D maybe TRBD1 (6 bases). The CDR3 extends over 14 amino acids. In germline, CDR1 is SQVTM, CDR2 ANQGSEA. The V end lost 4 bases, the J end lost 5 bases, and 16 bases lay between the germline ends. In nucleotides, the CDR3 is TGCAGCGTTGCGGGACACCCAAGGGGAGATACGCAGTATTTT. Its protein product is CSVAGHPRGDTQYF.

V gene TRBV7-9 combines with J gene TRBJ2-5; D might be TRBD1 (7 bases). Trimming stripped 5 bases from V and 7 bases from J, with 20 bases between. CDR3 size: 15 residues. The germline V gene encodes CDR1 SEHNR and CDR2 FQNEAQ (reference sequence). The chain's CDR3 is CASSKGALQGGTQYF. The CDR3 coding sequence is TGTGCCAGCAGCAAGGGGGCACTTCAGGGAGGGACCCAGTACTTC.

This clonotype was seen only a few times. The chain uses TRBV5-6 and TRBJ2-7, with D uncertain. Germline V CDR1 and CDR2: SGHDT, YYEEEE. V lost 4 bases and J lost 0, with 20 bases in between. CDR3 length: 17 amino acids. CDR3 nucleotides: TGTGCCAGCAGCCTATTGACAAAATCTAAGAGCTCCTACGAGCAGTACTTC. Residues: CASSLLTKSKSSYEQYF.

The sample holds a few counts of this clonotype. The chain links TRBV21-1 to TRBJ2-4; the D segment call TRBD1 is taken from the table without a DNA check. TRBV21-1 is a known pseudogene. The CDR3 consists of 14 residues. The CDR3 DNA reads TGTGCCAGCAGCAAACGGACACCTAAAAACATTCAGTACTTC. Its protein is CASSKRTPKNIQYF.

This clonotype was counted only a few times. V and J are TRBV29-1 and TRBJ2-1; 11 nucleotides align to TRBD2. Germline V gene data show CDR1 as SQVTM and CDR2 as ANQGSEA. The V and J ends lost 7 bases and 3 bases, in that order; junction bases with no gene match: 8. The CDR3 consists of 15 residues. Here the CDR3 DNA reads TGCAGCGCCCCTGGACTAGCGGGTCTCTACAATGAGCAGTTCTTC. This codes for CSAPGLAGLYNEQFF.

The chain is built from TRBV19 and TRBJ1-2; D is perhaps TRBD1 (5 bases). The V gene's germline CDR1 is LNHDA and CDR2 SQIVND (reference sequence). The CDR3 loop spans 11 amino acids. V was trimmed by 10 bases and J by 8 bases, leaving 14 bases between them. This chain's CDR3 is CATAGLSGYTF. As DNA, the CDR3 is TGTGCCACCGCGGGGCTCAGCGGCTACACCTTC.

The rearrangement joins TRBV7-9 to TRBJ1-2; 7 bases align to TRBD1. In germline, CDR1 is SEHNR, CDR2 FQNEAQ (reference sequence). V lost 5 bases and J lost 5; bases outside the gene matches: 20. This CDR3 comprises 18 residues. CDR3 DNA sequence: TGTGCCAGCAGCCACGGGAGCGCAGGGGGGTTGGAAGATTATGGCTACACCTTC. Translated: CASSHGSAGGLEDYGYTF.

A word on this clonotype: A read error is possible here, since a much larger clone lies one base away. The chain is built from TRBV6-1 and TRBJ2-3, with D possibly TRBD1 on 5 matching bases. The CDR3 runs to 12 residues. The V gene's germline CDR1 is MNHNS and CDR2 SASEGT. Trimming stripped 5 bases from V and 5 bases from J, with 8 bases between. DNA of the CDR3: TGTGCCAGCAGTATCCAGGGAGATACGCAGTATTTT. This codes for CASSIQGDTQYF.

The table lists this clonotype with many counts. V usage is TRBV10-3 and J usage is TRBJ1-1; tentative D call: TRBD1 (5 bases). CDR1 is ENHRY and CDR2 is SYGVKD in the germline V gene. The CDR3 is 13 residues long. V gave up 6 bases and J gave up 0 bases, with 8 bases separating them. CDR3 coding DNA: TGTGCCATCAGCGACAGTGTGAACACTGAAGCTTTCTTT. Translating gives CAISDSVNTEAFF.

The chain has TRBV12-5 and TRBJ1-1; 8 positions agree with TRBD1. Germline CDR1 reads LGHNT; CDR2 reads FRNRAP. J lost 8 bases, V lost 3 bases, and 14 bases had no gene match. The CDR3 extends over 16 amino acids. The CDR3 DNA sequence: TGTGCTAGTGGTTTTGGGACAGGCTCAAGTACCGCGGAAGCTTTCTTT. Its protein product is CASGFGTGSSTAEAFF. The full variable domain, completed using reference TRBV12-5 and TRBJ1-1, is DARVTQTPRHKVTEMGQEVTMRCQPILGHNTVFWYRQTMMQGLELLAYFRNRAPLDDSGMPKDRFSAEMPDATLATLKIQPSEPRDSAVYFCASGFGTGSSTAEAFFGQGTRLTVV.

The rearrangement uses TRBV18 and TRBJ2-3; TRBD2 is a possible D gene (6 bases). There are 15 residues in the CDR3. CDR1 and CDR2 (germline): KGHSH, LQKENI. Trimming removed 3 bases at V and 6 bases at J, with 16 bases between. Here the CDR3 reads CASSPLTASADTQYF. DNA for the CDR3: TGTGCCAGCTCACCGTTGACAGCTAGCGCGGATACGCAGTATTTT.

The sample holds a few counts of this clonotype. The CDR3 sequence is CAISEQAINEKLFF. Here the CDR3 DNA reads TGTGCCATCAGTGAGCAGGCTATTAATGAAAAACTGTTTTTT. The chain recombines TRBV10-3 with TRBJ1-4, with D unresolved. CDR1 and CDR2 (germline): ENHRY, SYGVKD. This CDR3 contains 14 residues. V was clipped by 2 bases and J by 4 bases, with 8 bases between them.

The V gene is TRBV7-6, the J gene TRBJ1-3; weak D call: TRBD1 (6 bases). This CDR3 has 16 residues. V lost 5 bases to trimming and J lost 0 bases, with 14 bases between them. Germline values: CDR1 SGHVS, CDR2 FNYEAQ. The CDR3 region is CASSPEGGPSGNTIYF. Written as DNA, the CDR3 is TGTGCCAGCAGCCCCGAAGGGGGACCCTCTGGAAACACCATATATTTT.

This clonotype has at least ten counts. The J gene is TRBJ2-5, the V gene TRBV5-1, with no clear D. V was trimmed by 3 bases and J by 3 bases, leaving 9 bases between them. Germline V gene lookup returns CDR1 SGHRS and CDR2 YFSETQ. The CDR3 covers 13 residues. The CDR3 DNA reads TGCGCCAGCAGCTACATCTCGGAAGAGACCCAGTACTTC. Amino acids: CASSYISEETQYF.

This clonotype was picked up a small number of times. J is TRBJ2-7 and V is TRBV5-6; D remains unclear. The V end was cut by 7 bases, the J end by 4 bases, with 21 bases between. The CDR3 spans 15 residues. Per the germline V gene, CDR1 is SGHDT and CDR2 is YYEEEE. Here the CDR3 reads CASLEPLRETYEQYF. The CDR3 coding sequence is TGTGCCAGCCTCGAACCGTTGAGAGAGACTTACGAGCAGTACTTC.

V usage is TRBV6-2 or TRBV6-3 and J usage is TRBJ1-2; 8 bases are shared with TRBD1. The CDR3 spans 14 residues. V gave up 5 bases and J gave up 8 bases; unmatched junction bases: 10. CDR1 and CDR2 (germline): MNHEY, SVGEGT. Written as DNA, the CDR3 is TGTGCCAGCAGTGAGGGACAGGCCGCAGGAGGCTACACCTTC. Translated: CASSEGQAAGGYTF.

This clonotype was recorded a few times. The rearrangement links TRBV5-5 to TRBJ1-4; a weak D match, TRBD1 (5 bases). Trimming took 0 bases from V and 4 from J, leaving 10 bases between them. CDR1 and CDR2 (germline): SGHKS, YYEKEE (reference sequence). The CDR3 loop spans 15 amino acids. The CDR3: CASSLVVGGNEKLFF. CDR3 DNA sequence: TGTGCCAGCAGCTTGGTTGTTGGGGGTAATGAAAAACTGTTTTTT.